A selection of T cell receptor beta chains follows, all from one sample in a study of T cell repertoires in cytomegalovirus infection. TCRdb re-called the reads with MiXCR, one entry per CDR3 protein. The table shows roughly 310,000 distinct CDR3 sequences, with around a sixth occurring only once. Sample: PBMCs. The origin of the receptors is a human donor in good health (CMV status not recorded). Some clones in this sample may be carry-over from other donors' samples. The CDR3 runs from the conserved cysteine through the conserved F or W. D genes are given only for firm matches. Clone size is given for some rows only: seen once, a few or many times, or a class if the clone is expanded.

abundance | j_gene | d_gene | v_gene | CDR3nt | CDR3aa
few | TRBJ2-1 | TRBD1 | TRBV5-6 | TGTGCCAGCAGCCCCAGGGGGCAAGGTGTTAATGAGCAGTTCTTC | CASSPRGQGVNEQFF
many | TRBJ2-1 | . | TRBV6-1 | TGTGCCAGCAGTGAATTTAAGGGGTCAGACAGGAATGAGCAGTTCTTC | CASSEFKGSDRNEQFF
many | TRBJ1-1 | . | TRBV12-3/TRBV12-4 | TGTGCCAGCAGTTGGACAGCGATGAACACTGAAGCTTTCTTT | CASSWTAMNTEAFF
few | TRBJ2-4 | . | TRBV5-4 | TGTGCCAGCAGTCCGGACAGAATAAACATTCAGTACTTC | CASSPDRINIQYF
few | TRBJ2-1 | . | TRBV6-5 | TGTGCCAGCAGTTACTCCTGGGACTACAATGAGCAGTTCTTC | CASSYSWDYNEQFF
. | TRBJ1-2 | . | TRBV5-4 | TGTGCCAGCAGCTTGGTGGGGGTAACATATGGCTACACCTTC | CASSLVGVTYGYTF
many | TRBJ1-1 | . | TRBV4-1 | TGCGCCAGCAGCCAAGTCCCGGGCCGGAACACTGAAGCTTTCTTT | CASSQVPGRNTEAFF
many | TRBJ2-1 | TRBD1 | TRBV6-2/TRBV6-3 | TGTGCCGGCCGGGACAGGGTGGGCTTTGAGCAGTTCTTC | CAGRDRVGFEQFF
many | TRBJ1-5 | . | TRBV10-3 | TGTGCCATCAGCCAGGGAGTGGGCAATCAGCCCCAGCATTTT | CAISQGVGNQPQHF
few | TRBJ1-6 | . | TRBV6-1 | TGTGCCAGCCCAGGACAGTATTCACCCCTCCACTTT | CASPGQYSPLHF
many | TRBJ2-5 | . | TRBV7-9 | TGTGCCAGCAGCTTAAACGGTTTACAAGAGACCCAGTACTTC | CASSLNGLQETQYF
few | TRBJ1-2 | . | TRBV20-1 | TGCAGTGCTAACGGGGCGGTAAACTATGGCTACACCTTC | CSANGAVNYGYTF
many | TRBJ1-1 | TRBD1 | TRBV7-9 | TGTGCCAGCCTACTGCGGGGACAGGGTCCTCGTGAAGCTTTCTTT | CASLLRGQGPREAFF
. | TRBJ2-2 | TRBD2 | TRBV5-1 | TGCGCCAGCAGCTTGATCCAGCGGGACGGGGAGCTGTTTTTT | CASSLIQRDGELFF
. | TRBJ2-1 | . | TRBV6-1 | TGTGCCAGCAGTGAAGCAACGGTCGGGGAAGGGCAGTTCTTC | CASSEATVGEGQFF
. | TRBJ1-2 | . | TRBV24-1 | TGTGCCACCAGTGACCGACAGGACCATGGCTACACCTTC | CATSDRQDHGYTF
many | TRBJ1-1 | . | TRBV7-2 | TGTGCCAGCAGCACCCTTAAGGCGGGGTACACTGAAGCTTTCTTT | CASSTLKAGYTEAFF
. | TRBJ2-1 | . | TRBV5-6 | TGTGCCAGCAGCTTGTGGGGATGGGCCAGGGAGCAGTTCTTC | CASSLWGWAREQFF
. | TRBJ1-2 | . | TRBV27 | TGTGCCAGCACAGGGGCCAACGGCTATGGCTACACCTTC | CASTGANGYGYTF
. | TRBJ1-3 | . | TRBV9 | TGTGCCAGCAGCGTAGAGGGCAGCGGGAGTGGAAACACCATATATTTT | CASSVEGSGSGNTIYF
. | TRBJ2-3 | TRBD2 | TRBV6-1 | TGTGCCAGCTGGACCCAGCGGGGGGTAGCAGATACGCAGTATTTT | CASWTQRGVADTQYF
. | TRBJ2-7 | . | TRBV4-2 | TGTGCCAGCAGCCAAGAGTTGTCCGGGGTAGGGATCTACGAGCAGTACTTC | CASSQELSGVGIYEQYF
. | TRBJ1-5 | TRBD1 | TRBV19 | TGTGCCAGCGGACAGGGCGGCAATCAGCCCCAGCATTTT | CASGQGGNQPQHF
few | TRBJ1-1 | TRBD1 | TRBV11-2 | TGTGCCAGCAGAGCTTTAGGGGGCCTTGCTGAAGCTTTCTTT | CASRALGGLAEAFF
. | TRBJ2-2 | . | TRBV5-1 | TGCGCCAGCAGCTTGTTGCAGGGGAACACCGGGGAGCTGTTTTTT | CASSLLQGNTGELFF
many | TRBJ2-2 | . | TRBV2 | TGTGCCAGCAGACCCCTGAGCGGTCGTACCGGGGAGCTGTTTTTT | CASRPLSGRTGELFF
many | TRBJ2-3 | . | TRBV7-2 | TGTGCCAGCAGCAATCGACAGACTAGCACAGATACGCAGTATTTT | CASSNRQTSTDTQYF
few | TRBJ2-7 | . | TRBV6-5 | TGTGCCAGCAGTTACTCAAGGCCGGGACCGGAGTTCTACGAGCAGTACTTC | CASSYSRPGPEFYEQYF
few | TRBJ2-5 | . | TRBV28 | TGTGCCAGCAGTTTATCTTCCAGGGTCGAGACCCAGTACTTC | CASSLSSRVETQYF
. | TRBJ2-7 | . | TRBV4-2 | TGTGCCAGCAGCCAAGATGATTATGGCGGCAGGTTGGGGGAGCAGTACTTC | CASSQDDYGGRLGEQYF
many | TRBJ2-1 | . | TRBV7-2 | TGTGCCAGCAGCTTAAGTAGCGTGCCCTACAATGAGCAGTTCTTC | CASSLSSVPYNEQFF
few | TRBJ1-1 | TRBD1 | TRBV6-6 | TGTGCCAGCAGTTTCAGGGGGCAGGTCACTGAAGCTTTCTTT | CASSFRGQVTEAFF
few | TRBJ2-7 | TRBD1 | TRBV29-1 | TGCAGCGTGACCAACAGGGGCTACGAGCAGTACTTC | CSVTNRGYEQYF
few | TRBJ1-2 | TRBD1 | TRBV5-4 | TGTGCCAGCAGCTCCAGCTTGGGACAGGGGTCTAACTATGGCTACACCTTC | CASSSSLGQGSNYGYTF
. | TRBJ1-5 | . | TRBV6-5 | TGTGCCAGCAGTTCCTGGCAGGTTAGCAATCAGCCCCAGCATTTT | CASSSWQVSNQPQHF
many | TRBJ2-5 | . | TRBV7-2 | TGTGCCAGCAGCTTACTACAGGGAGAGACCCAGTACTTC | CASSLLQGETQYF
. | TRBJ2-7 | TRBD1 | TRBV24-1 | TGTGCCACCAGTGACCGACAGGGGCCCGCCTACGAGCAGTACTTC | CATSDRQGPAYEQYF
. | TRBJ1-4 | . | TRBV28 | TGTGCCAGCAGTTTAAACGGCGGATATAATGAAAAACTGTTTTTT | CASSLNGGYNEKLFF
. | TRBJ1-5 | . | TRBV2 | TGTGCCAGCAGCCCTCTGGATTCAAATCAGCCCCAGCATTTT | CASSPLDSNQPQHF
many | TRBJ2-3 | . | TRBV7-6 | TGTGCCAGCAGCTTAGCGGTTTACCGAATTAGCACAGATACGCAGTATTTT | CASSLAVYRISTDTQYF
. | TRBJ1-4 | . | TRBV25-1 | TGTGCCAGCAGTGAGGGCAACGCGAGTGAAAAACTGTTTTTT | CASSEGNASEKLFF
many | TRBJ1-1 | TRBD1 | TRBV7-2 | TGTGCCAGCAGCCCAGGGGGCGGGAGCACTGAAGCTTTCTTT | CASSPGGGSTEAFF
. | TRBJ1-6 | TRBD1 | TRBV5-4 | TGTGCCAGCAGTTCGGGACAGAGTGGCTCCTATAATTCACCCCTCCACTTT | CASSSGQSGSYNSPLHF